This entry is about one T cell receptor (beta chain). This entry is derived from a study of blood T cell repertoires in COVID-19. About the research overall: The study drew acute and convalescent COVID-19 samples from the United States, Italy and Spain. PBMCs, B-cell-depleted T cells, or T cells were the source of the cDNA or gDNA that made up the material.

TCRdb's table, derived via immunoSEQ multiplex PCR, lists solely in-frame clones and lacks some. The table shows 230,000 or so clones, with around 83% occurring only once. The V segment lost 5 bases and the J segment 0 bases; nucleotides outside the gene matches: 4. The germline V gene has CDR1 PRHDT and CDR2 FYEKMQ (reference sequence). The CDR3 length is 16 residues. The chain employs TRBV13 and TRBJ1-6; TRBD1 agrees at 7 bases. The receptor was derived from a man between 35 and 55 years old with active or convalescent COVID-19. The sample taken for sequencing was peripheral blood. The DNA of the CDR3 is TGTGCCAGCAGCCCCCGGACAGGCTCCTATAATTCACCCCTCCACTTT. It translates to CASSPRTGSYNSPLHF.